This T cell receptor beta chain came from a study of type 1 regulatory T cells. At the level of the study: This in vitro CD4 product, T-allo10, is enriched for Tr1 cells and alloantigen-specific.

This CDR3 has 15 amino acids. Germline V CDR1 and CDR2: SGHTA, FQGTGA. With 5 bases removed from V and 4 bases from J, the gap between germline ends came to 16 bases. TCRdb processed the reads anew with MiXCR; each CDR3 protein has one entry. The sample lists tens of thousands of distinct CDR3 sequences; around 62% were seen once. Regarding the study as a whole: Compared with non-Tr1 cells, Tr1 cells showed a narrower TCR repertoire.

Comments on this clonotype: Its cognate antigen is unknown.

Sequenced: cultured non-Tr1 T cells, either the whole culture or a sorted T cell fraction (not recorded which). This TCR was recovered from a human donor in good health. This chain joins TRBV7-3 and TRBJ2-3; possible D gene TRBD2, 6 bases. As DNA, the CDR3 is TGTGCCAGCAGCCCCTTCGGGAGATTCTCAGATACGCAGTATTTT. Protein sequence: CASSPFGRFSDTQYF. The variable domain in full, with the rest retrieved from reference TRBV7-3 and TRBJ2-3, is GAGVSQTPSNKVTEKGKYVELRCDPISGHTALYWYRQSLGQGPEFLIYFQGTGAADDSGLPNDRFFAVRPEGSVSTLKIQRTERGDSAVYLCASSPFGRFSDTQYFGPGTRLTVL.